These 15 T cell receptor beta chains were sequenced from one sample in a study of T cell changes during pregnancy in multiple sclerosis. Assay used: immunoSEQ multiplex PCR; TCRdb lists only in-frame clones, some missing. The sample holds roughly 40,000 clones, roughly 92% seen once. Here the sequenced sample was CD4+ T cells from peripheral blood mononuclear cells, taken before pregnancy. The receptors originated from a female donor with multiple sclerosis, enrolled in a pregnancy study.

The chain uses TRBV6-5 and TRBJ2-2, with TRBD2 identical over 10 bases. Germline trimming cut 8 bases from V and 5 bases from J; bases unmatched to any gene: 5. This CDR3 has 14 residues. Germline loops: CDR1 MNHEY, CDR2 SVGAGI. The CDR3 sequence is CASGSGRGTGELFF. CDR3 nucleotide sequence: TGTGCCAGCGGCAGCGGGAGGGGGACCGGGGAGCTGTTTTTT.

The chain recombines TRBV7-2 with TRBJ2-1; D may be TRBD2 (9 bases). The V and J ends lost 4 bases and 9 bases respectively, with 25 bases between them. CDR3 length: 17 amino acids. Germline CDR1 SGHTA, CDR2 FQGNSA. The CDR3 DNA reads as TGTGCCAGCAGCTCAGGCCAGGGGGCTAGCGGGACCAGTGAGCAGTTCTTC. The encoded protein is CASSSGQGASGTSEQFF.

A few counts support this clone. The rearrangement joins TRBV19 to TRBJ2-1; 11 bases agree with TRBD2. CDR1 and CDR2 from the germline V gene are LNHDA and SQIVND (reference sequence). This CDR3 contains 15 residues. V shed 4 bases, J shed 10 bases, and the junction held 9 bases outside the gene matches. The CDR3 reads CASSKTSGDVREQFF. CDR3 bases: TGTGCCAGTAGTAAGACTAGCGGGGACGTTAGGGAGCAGTTCTTC.

The V call is TRBV20-1, the J call TRBJ1-2; tentatively, D is TRBD1 (6 bases). CDR1 and CDR2 (germline): DFQATT, SNEGSKA (reference sequence). V was pared by 3 bases and J by 13 bases, with 15 bases between. The CDR3 sequence is 11 residues long. This chain's CDR3 is CSARAGVLGTF. The CDR3 coding sequence is TGCAGTGCTAGGGCAGGGGTCCTCGGCACCTTC.

This clone was observed a few times. Its ends do not fully match the called genes, so a read error is possible. The chain uses TRBV11-3 and TRBJ2-1; TRBD2 matches at 9 bases. The CDR3 has 16 residues. Germline loops: CDR1 SGHNT, CDR2 YENEEA. The DNA of the CDR3 is TGTGCCAGCAGCGTAGAGGGGCGGGAGGGAAAGGATGAGCAGTTCTTC. Its protein product is CASSVEGREGKDEQFF.

The chain's CDR3 is CASSQDAAGQSTFYEQYF. CDR3 DNA sequence: TGTGCCAGCAGCCAAGACGCGGCGGGTCAGAGTACGTTCTACGAGCAGTACTTC. The chain employs TRBV4-2 and TRBJ2-7, with D possibly being TRBD2 (5 bases). Per germline, CDR1 LGHNA and CDR2 YNFKEQ. CDR3 size: 18 residues. The V end was cut by 0 bases, the J end by 3 bases, with 21 bases between.

This clone has a single count. The gene calls are TRBV7-8 and TRBJ2-1, with TRBD1 identical over 7 bases. Germline CDR1 is SGHVS and CDR2 is FQNEAQ. V gave up 7 bases and J gave up 0 bases; unmatched junction bases: 3. The CDR3 contains 14 residues. This chain's CDR3 is CASTGGSSYNEQFF. The CDR3 DNA follows: TGTGCCAGCACAGGGGGAAGCTCCTACAATGAGCAGTTCTTC. Full variable domain (outside the CDR3, taken from reference TRBV7-8 and TRBJ2-1): GAGVSQSPRYKVAKRGQDVALRCDPISGHVSLFWYQQALGQGPEFLTYFQNEAQLDKSGLPSDRFFAERPEGSVSTLKIQRTQQEDSAVYLCASTGGSSYNEQFFGPGTRLTVL.

CDR3 residues: CASSPGQQPYEQYF. CDR3 DNA: TGTGCCAGCTCACCTGGACAGCAACCCTACGAGCAGTACTTC. The chain has TRBV18 and TRBJ2-7, with a possible D match to TRBD1 (6 bases). This CDR3 contains 14 residues. Germline CDR1 is KGHSH and CDR2 is LQKENI. The germline V and J ends were trimmed by 3 bases and 2 bases, with 11 bases remaining between them. The full variable domain, completed using reference TRBV18 and TRBJ2-7, is NAGVMQNPRHLVRRRGQEARLRCSPMKGHSHVYWYRQLPEEGLKFMVYLQKENIIDESGMPKERFSAEFPKEGPSILRIQQVVRGDSAAYFCASSPGQQPYEQYFGPGTRLTVT.

The V and J genes are TRBV5-1 and TRBJ2-7, with 10 positions matching TRBD1. The germline V gene encodes CDR1 SGHRS and CDR2 YFSETQ. With V trimmed by 0 bases and J by 3 bases, 6 bases remained unmatched. This CDR3 contains 16 residues. CDR3 in amino acids: CASSLEGGQGNYEQYF. CDR3 coding DNA: TGCGCCAGCAGCTTGGAGGGGGGACAGGGGAACTACGAGCAGTACTTC.

Only one count was recorded for this clone. V is TRBV7-9 and J is TRBJ2-2; D ambiguous. Germline loops: CDR1 SEHNR, CDR2 FQNEAQ (reference sequence). Trimming removed 2 bases from V and 10 bases from J, with 11 bases in between. CDR3 length: 13 residues. DNA of the CDR3: TGTGCCAGCAGCTTATCTAGTCTCGCGGAGCTGTTTTTT. Amino acids: CASSLSSLAELFF.

With respect to this clone: The same CDR3 arises from other DNA sequences in this sample as well. This rearrangement joins TRBV9 to TRBJ2-1; D might be TRBD1 (5 bases). Trimming took off 0 bases at V and 0 bases at J, with 10 bases between the two ends. The CDR3 extends over 16 amino acids. Germline V gene lookup returns CDR1 SGDLS and CDR2 YYNGEE. DNA of the CDR3: TGTGCCAGCAGCGTAGGGACGGACACCTCCTACAATGAGCAGTTCTTC. Translation gives CASSVGTDTSYNEQFF.

The chain combines TRBV12-2 with TRBJ1-4; the table's D call of TRBD1 was not tested on the DNA. TRBV12-2 constitutes a pseudogene. This CDR3 is built from 11 residues. CDR3 in DNA: TGTCCCCCGGGACAAAAGGAAAAACTGTTTTTT. This gives the protein CPPGQKEKLFF.

This clone was found once. The CDR3 sequence: CASSDSGQGGRDTQYF. The CDR3 DNA reads as TGCGCCAGCAGTGACTCTGGGCAGGGGGGAAGAGATACGCAGTATTTT. The chain combines TRBV10-2 with TRBJ2-3; perhaps TRBD1 as D (7 bases). The germline V gene encodes CDR1 WSHSY and CDR2 SAAADI. V was shortened by 3 bases and J by 5 bases, with 18 bases between the two germline ends. The CDR3 covers 16 residues.

V is TRBV13 and J is TRBJ1-3; the match to TRBD1 covers 10 bases. The CDR3 sequence is 17 residues long. J gave up 2 bases and V 6 bases, and 10 bases lay outside the gene matches. The germline V gene has CDR1 PRHDT and CDR2 FYEKMQ (reference sequence). CDR3 sequence (DNA): TGTGCCAGCAGAAGGGGTCGACAGGGGGCTACTGGAAACACCATATATTTT. Amino acids: CASRRGRQGATGNTIYF.

The chain uses TRBV7-8 and TRBJ2-5; tentative D call: TRBD2 (6 bases). V was trimmed by 5 bases and J by 1 base, leaving 17 bases between them. CDR1 is SGHVS, CDR2 FQNEAQ, per germline. This CDR3 has 16 residues. This chain's CDR3 is CASSPPGRGIQETQYF. The CDR3 coding sequence is TGTGCCAGCAGCCCTCCTGGGCGCGGGATCCAAGAGACCCAGTACTTC. Full variable domain (outside the CDR3, taken from reference TRBV7-8 and TRBJ2-5): GAGVSQSPRYKVAKRGQDVALRCDPISGHVSLFWYQQALGQGPEFLTYFQNEAQLDKSGLPSDRFFAERPEGSVSTLKIQRTQQEDSAVYLCASSPPGRGIQETQYFGPGTRLLVL.